These T cell receptor beta chains were read from a single sample in a study of T-cell memory formation after mild COVID-19. TCRdb itself ran the 5' RACE reads through MiXCR, one entry per CDR3 protein. The sample has 400,000 to 500,000 distinct CDR3 sequences; around 20% are singletons. The specimen sequenced was PBMCs or a T cell subset sorted from them (not recorded which). The receptors originated from an adult woman who had mild COVID-19 (a few samples of this study predate the infection). Cell type and time point are not known. The CDR3 runs from the conserved cysteine through the conserved F or W. The D gene is left open where the match is weak. Size tells how often a clone was seen (once, few, many) or the class of an expanded clone, and some rows leave it out.

>TRBV7-9|few|TRBJ2-1|.
CASRSLGTLNEQFF
TGTGCCAGCAGATCACTCGGGACTCTAAATGAGCAGTTCTTC
>TRBV6-5|.|TRBJ1-6|.
CASSSPGVGSPLHF
TGTGCCAGCAGTTCACCGGGGGTGGGTTCACCCCTCCACTTT
>TRBV12-3/TRBV12-4|.|TRBJ2-7|TRBD2
CASSSSSGRVNEQYF
TGTGCCAGCAGTTCTTCTAGCGGGAGGGTAAACGAGCAGTACTTC
>TRBV29-1|few|TRBJ2-5|TRBD1
CSVGGQGETQYF
TGCAGCGTTGGGGGACAGGGTGAGACCCAGTACTTC
>TRBV29-1|.|TRBJ2-1|.
CSVEPGLRVDEQFF
TGCAGCGTGGAACCGGGCTTGCGGGTTGATGAGCAGTTCTTC
>TRBV4-2|.|TRBJ2-7|.
CASSQDWRGQNEQYF
TGTGCCAGCAGCCAAGATTGGAGGGGACAGAACGAGCAGTACTTC
>TRBV12-3/TRBV12-4|.|TRBJ1-3|TRBD1
CASSRTGVRGNTIYF
TGTGCCAGCAGTCGGACAGGGGTTCGTGGAAACACCATATATTTT
>TRBV5-1|many|TRBJ2-4|TRBD2
CASTFTGGGKNIQYF
TGCGCCAGCACTTTCACGGGAGGCGGCAAAAACATTCAGTACTTC
>TRBV5-1|few|TRBJ2-5|TRBD1
CASSLRTGTGRKETQYF
TGCGCCAGCAGCTTGCGAACCGGGACAGGGAGAAAGGAGACCCAGTACTTC
>TRBV11-2|.|TRBJ1-1|.
CASSGGKRSKGGNTEAFF
TGTGCCAGCAGCGGGGGGAAAAGAAGCAAGGGAGGAAACACTGAAGCTTTCTTT
>TRBV18|few|TRBJ2-1|TRBD1
CASSWTGGTVLGNEQFF
TGTGCCAGCTCATGGACAGGCGGAACTGTTCTGGGCAATGAGCAGTTCTTC
>TRBV30|.|TRBJ2-7|TRBD1
CAWSVFPRTGFYEQYF
TGTGCCTGGAGTGTCTTTCCACGGACAGGGTTCTACGAGCAGTACTTC
>TRBV19|few|TRBJ1-4|.
CASSALGEKLFF
TGTGCCAGTAGCGCTCTCGGCGAAAAACTGTTTTTT
>TRBV5-8|.|TRBJ1-6|.
CASSFDRGSSYNSPLHF
TGTGCCAGCAGCTTTGACCGCGGAAGCTCCTATAATTCACCCCTCCACTTT
>TRBV13|few|TRBJ2-1|.
CASSRTGITFSESSYNEQFF
TGTGCCAGCAGCCGTACCGGGATTACATTTTCGGAGAGCTCCTACAATGAGCAGTTCTTC
>TRBV11-2|few|TRBJ1-5|.
CASSLDARVSNQPQHF
TGTGCCAGCAGCTTAGATGCCAGGGTGAGCAATCAGCCCCAGCATTTT
>TRBV29-1|few|TRBJ2-7|.
CSVLGYEQYF
TGCAGCGTTCTCGGGTACGAGCAGTACTTC
>TRBV14|few|TRBJ2-5|.
CASSQVNNRETQYF
TGTGCCAGCAGCCAAGTAAACAACCGCGAGACCCAGTACTTC
>TRBV29-1|few|TRBJ2-2|.
CSVVGRVNTGELFF
TGCAGCGTTGTTGGCAGGGTGAACACCGGGGAGCTGTTTTTT
>TRBV5-5|few|TRBJ2-7|.
CASSLNYYEQYF
TGTGCCAGCAGCTTGAATTATTACGAGCAGTACTTC
>TRBV5-1|few|TRBJ1-1|.
CASSLPSKNTEAFF
TGCGCCAGCAGCTTACCCAGTAAGAACACTGAAGCTTTCTTT
>TRBV4-1|.|TRBJ2-7|.
CASSPEDTQGAEQYF
TGCGCCAGCAGCCCAGAGGACACCCAGGGCGCCGAGCAGTACTTC
>TRBV4-1|.|TRBJ1-5|TRBD1
CASSPGQGRKGHSNQPQHF
TGCGCCAGCAGCCCCGGACAGGGGCGCAAGGGGCATAGCAATCAGCCCCAGCATTTT
>TRBV7-8|.|TRBJ1-4|.
CASSLADVNEKLFF
TGTGCCAGCAGCTTAGCGGACGTTAATGAAAAACTGTTTTTT
>TRBV2|few|TRBJ2-7|.
CASSVYGTTYEQYF
TGTGCCAGCAGTGTTTACGGGACCACCTACGAGCAGTACTTC
>TRBV5-1|.|TRBJ2-1|TRBD1
CASSSAGTGAYNEQFF
TGCGCCAGCAGCTCCGCCGGGACAGGGGCCTACAATGAGCAGTTCTTC
>TRBV4-3|few|TRBJ2-1|TRBD2
CASSQDGLAGAYNEQFF
TGCGCCAGCAGCCAAGACGGACTAGCGGGAGCCTACAATGAGCAGTTCTTC
>TRBV7-6|many|TRBJ2-1|TRBD1
CASSSTGSRSSYNEQFF
TGTGCCAGCAGCTCGACAGGGAGCAGAAGCTCCTACAATGAGCAGTTCTTC
>TRBV24-1|few|TRBJ2-1|TRBD1
CATSGQGAINEQFF
TGTGCCACCAGTGGTCAGGGGGCGATAAATGAGCAGTTCTTC
>TRBV6-5|once|TRBJ1-1|.
CASSYRQANTEAFF
TGTGCCAGCAGTTACAGACAGGCCAACACTGAAGCTTTCTTT
>TRBV12-3/TRBV12-4|few|TRBJ1-4|.
CASSYPGRVEKLFF
TGTGCCAGCAGTTACCCGGGGAGGGTAGAAAAACTGTTTTTT
>TRBV24-1|few|TRBJ1-1|.
CATSRDGEAFF
TGTGCCACCAGCAGGGACGGTGAAGCTTTCTTT
>TRBV29-1|.|TRBJ2-3|.
CSVEFLAGDTQYF
TGCAGCGTTGAATTTTTGGCCGGGGATACGCAGTATTTT
>TRBV7-8|.|TRBJ2-4|.
CASSLVTGWGGQINIQYF
TGTGCCAGCAGCTTAGTTACTGGTTGGGGGGGACAGATAAACATTCAGTACTTC
>TRBV6-5|few|TRBJ2-7|.
CASRKIGPTYEQYF
TGTGCCAGCAGAAAGATAGGGCCGACCTACGAGCAGTACTTC
>TRBV12-3/TRBV12-4|.|TRBJ2-7|.
CASSLTRASEQYF
TGTGCCAGCAGCTTGACACGGGCAAGCGAGCAGTACTTC
>TRBV12-3/TRBV12-4|.|TRBJ1-3|TRBD1
CASLDRVYF
TGTGCCAGCTTGGACAGGGTATATTTT
>TRBV27|few|TRBJ2-1|TRBD1
CASSPSGTGGLLNEQFF
TGTGCCAGCAGTCCCTCGGGGACAGGGGGCCTTCTCAATGAGCAGTTCTTC
>TRBV4-1|few|TRBJ2-5|TRBD2
CASSQASGEETQYF
TGCGCCAGCAGCCAGGCTAGCGGGGAAGAGACCCAGTACTTC
>TRBV12-3/TRBV12-4|few|TRBJ1-1|.
CASSLDKGWAFF
TGTGCCAGCAGTTTAGACAAAGGGTGGGCTTTCTTT
>TRBV7-9|.|TRBJ2-7|.
CATIAETYEQYF
TGTGCCACCATAGCGGAAACCTACGAGCAGTACTTC
>TRBV5-8|few|TRBJ2-5|.
CASSLRGMETQYF
TGTGCCAGCAGCTTGAGAGGGATGGAGACCCAGTACTTC
>TRBV11-2|few|TRBJ2-1|.
CASSLVPELEQFF
TGTGCCAGCAGCTTAGTACCGGAGCTTGAGCAGTTCTTC
>TRBV7-6|many|TRBJ2-1|.
CASSLGASSYNEQFF
TGTGCCAGCAGCTTGGGGGCTAGCTCCTACAATGAGCAGTTCTTC
>TRBV12-3/TRBV12-4|.|TRBJ2-5|.
CASWKDRKETQYF
TGTGCCAGCTGGAAGGACAGAAAAGAGACCCAGTACTTC
>TRBV7-2|.|TRBJ2-5|.
CASTRRRGRETQYF
TGTGCCAGCACCCGAAGGAGGGGTCGAGAGACCCAGTACTTC